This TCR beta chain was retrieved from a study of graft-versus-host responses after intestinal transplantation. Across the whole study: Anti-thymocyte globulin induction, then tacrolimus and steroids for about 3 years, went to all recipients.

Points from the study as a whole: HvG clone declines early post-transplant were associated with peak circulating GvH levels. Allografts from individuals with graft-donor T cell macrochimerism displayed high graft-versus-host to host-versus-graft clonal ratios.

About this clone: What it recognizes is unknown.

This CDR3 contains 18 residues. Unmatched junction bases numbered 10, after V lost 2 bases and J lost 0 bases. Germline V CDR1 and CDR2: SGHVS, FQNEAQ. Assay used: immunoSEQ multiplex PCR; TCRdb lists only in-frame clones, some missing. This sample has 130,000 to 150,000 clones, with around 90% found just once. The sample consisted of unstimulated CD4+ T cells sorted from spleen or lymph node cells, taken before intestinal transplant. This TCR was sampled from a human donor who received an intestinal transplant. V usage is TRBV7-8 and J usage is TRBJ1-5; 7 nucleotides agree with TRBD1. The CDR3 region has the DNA TGTGCCAGCAGCTTAACCGACAGGGTGGGCTATAGCAATCAGCCCCAGCATTTT. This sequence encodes CASSLTDRVGYSNQPQHF.